These 11 T cell receptor beta chains originate from one sample sequenced in a study of regulatory T cells in long-lasting Graves disease. Building the TCR beta libraries relied on iRepertoire HTBI primers, and CDR3 regions underwent Arm-PCR. TCRdb re-called the multiplex PCR reads through MiXCR, storing one row per CDR3 protein. Here the sample spans about 540,000 distinct CDR3 sequences, approximately 12% being singletons. Documented time point: newly diagnosed GD, antithyroid drugs for less than 3 months. The TCR library was made from RNA extracted from PBMCs. A further study also used this sample, focusing on T cells in Graves' hyperthyroidism and ophthalmopathy.

This material consisted of peripheral blood mononuclear cells (PBMCs), taken at new diagnosis, from a patient treated with antithyroid drugs. The receptor set was obtained from a man under 40 with Graves disease.

This clonotype has more than one count but fewer than ten. This sequence joins TRBV30 and TRBJ1-1, with D perhaps matching TRBD1 (5 bases). The CDR3 has 14 amino acids. The V gene lost 0 bases and the J gene lost 3 bases, with 11 bases spanning the gap. Germline lookup yields CDR1 GTSNPN and CDR2 SVGIG (reference sequence). CDR3 sequence (DNA): TGTGCCTGGAGTGTAGATAGGGGTTACACTGAAGCTTTCTTT. As protein: CAWSVDRGYTEAFF.

This clonotype was counted many times. The chain carries TRBV5-1 and TRBJ2-3, with D possibly TRBD2 on 6 matching bases. The V end was cut by 5 bases, the J end by 6 bases, with 13 bases between. The CDR3 extends over 13 amino acids. Germline CDR1 is SGHRS and CDR2 is YFSETQ. CDR3 nucleotides: TGCGCCAGCAGAGTAGCGGCCCCCGATACGCAGTATTTT. The encoded protein is CASRVAAPDTQYF. Using reference TRBV5-1 and TRBJ2-3 for the parts outside the CDR3, the full variable domain is KAGVTQTPRYLIKTRGQQVTLSCSPISGHRSVSWYQQTPGQGLQFLFEYFSETQRNKGNFPGRFSGRQFSNSRSEMNVSTLELGDSALYLCASRVAAPDTQYFGPGTRLTVL.

This clonotype was counted a few times. The J gene is TRBJ2-1, the V gene TRBV12-5; 7 nucleotides agree with TRBD2. This CDR3 has 18 amino acids. The trim removed 0 bases at V and 5 bases at J, leaving 13 bases unmatched. Germline values: CDR1 LGHNT, CDR2 FRNRAP. CDR3: CASGLVLWAAGTDNEQFF. CDR3 DNA sequence: TGTGCTAGTGGTTTGGTCCTATGGGCAGCGGGAACCGACAATGAGCAGTTCTTC.

This clonotype was counted at least ten times. The chain links TRBV20-1 to TRBJ2-7, with D hard to call. CDR3 size: 14 residues. Trimming shortened V by 0 bases and J by 4 bases, and 13 bases separated the two germline ends. From germline, CDR1 is DFQATT and CDR2 SNEGSKA (reference sequence). This CDR3 is CSARDPRGSYEQYF. DNA for the CDR3: TGCAGTGCTAGAGATCCGCGCGGATCTTACGAGCAGTACTTC.

Concerning this clonotype: The junction departs from the called germline gene at one end, perhaps through a read error. The V gene is TRBV20-1, the J gene TRBJ2-3; 12 bases match TRBD2. This CDR3 is built from 18 residues. The germline V gene encodes CDR1 DFQATT and CDR2 SNEGSKA (reference sequence). The CDR3 loop is CGARDPLGLAGSTDTQYF. Here the CDR3 DNA reads TGCGGTGCTAGAGATCCCCTAGGACTAGCGGGAAGCACAGATACGCAGTATTTT.

The gene calls are TRBV27 and TRBJ1-4; no definite D call. This CDR3 has 16 residues. CDR1 is MNHEY, CDR2 SMNVEV, per germline (reference sequence). The ends were cut back, 3 bases at V and 0 bases at J, with 11 bases in the middle. CDR3 region: CASSLQDPATNEKLFF. The CDR3 nucleotides read TGTGCCAGCAGTTTGCAGGACCCAGCAACTAATGAAAAACTGTTTTTT.

This clonotype was observed at least ten times. J is TRBJ2-7 and V is TRBV27, with TRBD1 matching over 12 bases. With V trimmed by 0 bases and J by 3 bases, 12 bases remained unmatched. The germline CDR1 and CDR2 sequences are MNHEY and SMNVEV (reference sequence). The CDR3 has 19 residues. This CDR3 reads CASSLSGQGAPVRFYEQYF. CDR3 nucleotide sequence: TGTGCCAGCAGTTTATCGGGACAGGGGGCGCCTGTCAGGTTCTACGAGCAGTACTTC.

This clonotype was detected many times. The chain links TRBV13 to TRBJ2-1; the match to TRBD2 covers 8 bases. V lost 5 bases to trimming and J lost 4 bases; unmatched junction nucleotides: 10. Germline loops: CDR1 PRHDT, CDR2 FYEKMQ (reference sequence). The length of the CDR3 is 16 residues. CDR3 sequence: CASSQGASGLYNEQFF. Here the CDR3 DNA reads TGTGCCAGCAGCCAAGGGGCTAGCGGGTTATACAATGAGCAGTTCTTC.

Concerning this clonotype itself: Since no conserved phenylalanine or tryptophan closes the CDR3, a read error is the likely cause. It is unclear where the CDR3 begins or ends on the DNA, so no DNA is shown, and the CDR3 is as TCRdb lists it. The V gene is TRBV2, the J gene TRBJ1-6. The CDR3 spans 11 residues, counting both ends. Per the germline V gene, CDR1 is SNHLY and CDR2 is FYNNEI. The CDR3 is CASSDAFVRLL.

The V call is TRBV12-3 or TRBV12-4, the J call TRBJ2-1; 9 nucleotides match TRBD2. The junction had 13 bases not matched to a gene; V was cut back by 10 bases and J by 3 bases. The CDR3 totals 16 residues. The CDR3 DNA follows: TGTGCCATCTCAACCTTGACTAGCGGAAACTACAATGAGCAGTTCTTC. This translates into CAISTLTSGNYNEQFF.

The CDR3 nucleotides read TGCAGCGCCAGGTTTATTAATGAAAAACTGTTTTTT. Protein: CSARFINEKLFF. This chain uses TRBV29-1 with TRBJ1-4, with unresolved D. Germline lookup yields CDR1 SQVTM and CDR2 ANQGSEA. Deletions cut 7 bases from V and 4 bases from J, with 10 bases between. The CDR3 has 12 residues. Combining the CDR3 with reference TRBV29-1 and TRBJ1-4 gives the whole variable domain SAVISQKPSRDICQRGTSLTIQCQVDSQVTMMFWYRQQPGQSLTLIATANQGSEATYESGFVIDKFPISRPNLTFSTLTVSNMSPEDSSIYLCSARFINEKLFFGSGTQLSVL.